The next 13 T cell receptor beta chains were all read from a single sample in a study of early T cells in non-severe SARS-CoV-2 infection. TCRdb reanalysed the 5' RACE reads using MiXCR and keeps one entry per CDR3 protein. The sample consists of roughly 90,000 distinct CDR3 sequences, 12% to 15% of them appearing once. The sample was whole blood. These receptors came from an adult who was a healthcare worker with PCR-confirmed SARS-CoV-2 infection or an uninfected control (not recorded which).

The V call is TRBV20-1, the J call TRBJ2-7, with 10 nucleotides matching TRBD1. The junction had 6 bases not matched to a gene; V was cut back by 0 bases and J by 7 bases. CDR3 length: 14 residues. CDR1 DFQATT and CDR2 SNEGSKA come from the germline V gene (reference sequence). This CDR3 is CSARDPGQGEEQYF. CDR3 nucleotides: TGCAGTGCTAGAGACCCCGGACAGGGGGAGGAGCAGTACTTC.

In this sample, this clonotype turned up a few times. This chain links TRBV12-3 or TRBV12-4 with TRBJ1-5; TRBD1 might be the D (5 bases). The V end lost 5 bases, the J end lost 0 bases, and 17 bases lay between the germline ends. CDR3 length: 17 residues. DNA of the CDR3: TGTGCCAGCAGTCCGCTCGACAGCGTAGATAGCAATCAGCCCCAGCATTTT. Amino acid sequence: CASSPLDSVDSNQPQHF.

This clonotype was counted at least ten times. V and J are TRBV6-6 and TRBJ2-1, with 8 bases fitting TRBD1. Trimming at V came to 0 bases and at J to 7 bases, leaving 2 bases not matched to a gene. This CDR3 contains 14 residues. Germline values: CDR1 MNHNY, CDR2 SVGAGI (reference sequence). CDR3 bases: TGTGCCAGCAGTTACTCGAACAGGGGGAATGAGCAGTTCTTC. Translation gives CASSYSNRGNEQFF.

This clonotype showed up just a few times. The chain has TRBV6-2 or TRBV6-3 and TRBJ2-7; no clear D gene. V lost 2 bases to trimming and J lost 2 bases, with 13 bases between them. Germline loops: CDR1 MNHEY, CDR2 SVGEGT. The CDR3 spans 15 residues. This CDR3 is CASSYDTTITYEQYF. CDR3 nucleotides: TGTGCCAGCAGTTACGACACGACAATTACCTACGAGCAGTACTTC.

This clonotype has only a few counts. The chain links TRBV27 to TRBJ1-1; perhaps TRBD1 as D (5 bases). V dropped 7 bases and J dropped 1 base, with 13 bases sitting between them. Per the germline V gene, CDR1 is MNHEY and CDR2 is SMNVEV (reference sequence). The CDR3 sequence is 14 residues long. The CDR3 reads CASTPRRENTEAFF. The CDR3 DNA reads TGTGCCAGCACCCCACGCAGGGAGAACACTGAAGCTTTCTTT.

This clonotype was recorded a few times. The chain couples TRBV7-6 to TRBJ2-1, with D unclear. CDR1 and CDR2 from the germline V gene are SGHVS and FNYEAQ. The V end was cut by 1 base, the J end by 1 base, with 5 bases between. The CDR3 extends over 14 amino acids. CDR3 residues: CASSLGASYNEQFF. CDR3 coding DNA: TGTGCCAGCAGCTTAGGGGCTTCCTACAATGAGCAGTTCTTC.

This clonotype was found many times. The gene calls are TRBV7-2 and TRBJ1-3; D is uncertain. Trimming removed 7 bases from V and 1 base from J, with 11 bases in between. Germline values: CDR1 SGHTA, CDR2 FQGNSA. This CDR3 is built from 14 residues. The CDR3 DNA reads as TGTGCCAGCACCTTCAGCGGGTCTGGAAACACCATATATTTT. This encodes CASTFSGSGNTIYF.

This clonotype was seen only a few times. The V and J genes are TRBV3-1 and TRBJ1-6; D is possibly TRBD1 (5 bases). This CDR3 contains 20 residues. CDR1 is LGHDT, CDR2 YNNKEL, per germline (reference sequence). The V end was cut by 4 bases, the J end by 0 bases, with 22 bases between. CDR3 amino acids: CASSRNPRVDQASYNSPLHF. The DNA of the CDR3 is TGTGCCAGCAGCCGAAACCCCAGGGTTGATCAGGCCTCCTATAATTCACCCCTCCACTTT.

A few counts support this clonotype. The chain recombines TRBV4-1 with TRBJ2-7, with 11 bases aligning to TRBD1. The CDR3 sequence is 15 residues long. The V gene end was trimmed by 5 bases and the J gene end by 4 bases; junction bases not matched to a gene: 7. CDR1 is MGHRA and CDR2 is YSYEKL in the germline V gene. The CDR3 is CASSNGQGASYEQYF. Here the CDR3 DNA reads TGCGCCAGCAGCAACGGACAGGGGGCAAGTTACGAGCAGTACTTC.

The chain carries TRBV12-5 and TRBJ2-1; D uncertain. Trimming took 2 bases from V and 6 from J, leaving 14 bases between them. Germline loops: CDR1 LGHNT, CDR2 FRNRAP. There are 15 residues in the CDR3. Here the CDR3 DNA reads TGTGCTAGTGGTTTGCTCCGCGCCAACTCCAATGAGCAGTTCTTC. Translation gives CASGLLRANSNEQFF.

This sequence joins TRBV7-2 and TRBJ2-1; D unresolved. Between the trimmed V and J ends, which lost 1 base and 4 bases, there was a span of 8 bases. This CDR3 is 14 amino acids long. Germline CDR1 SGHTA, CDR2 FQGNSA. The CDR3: CASSLVGSYNEQFF. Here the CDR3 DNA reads TGTGCCAGCAGCTTAGTTGGCAGTTACAATGAGCAGTTCTTC. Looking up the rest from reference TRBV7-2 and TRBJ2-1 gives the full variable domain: GAGVSQSPSNKVTEKGKDVELRCDPISGHTALYWYRQSLGQGLEFLIYFQGNSAPDKSGLPSDRFSAERTGGSVSTLTIQRTQQEDSAVYLCASSLVGSYNEQFFGPGTRLTVL.

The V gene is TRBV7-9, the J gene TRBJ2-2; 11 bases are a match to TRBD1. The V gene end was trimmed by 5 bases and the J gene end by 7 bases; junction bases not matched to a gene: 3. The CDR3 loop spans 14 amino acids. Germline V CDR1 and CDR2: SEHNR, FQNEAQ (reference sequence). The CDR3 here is CASSLGQGDGELFF. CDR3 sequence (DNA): TGTGCCAGCAGCCTGGGACAGGGGGACGGGGAGCTGTTTTTT.

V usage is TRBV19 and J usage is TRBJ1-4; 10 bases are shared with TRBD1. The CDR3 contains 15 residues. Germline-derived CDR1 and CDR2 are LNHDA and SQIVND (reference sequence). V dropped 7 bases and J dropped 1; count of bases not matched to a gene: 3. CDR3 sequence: CASTDRGKTNEKLFF. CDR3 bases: TGTGCCAGTACGGACAGGGGGAAAACTAATGAAAAACTGTTTTTT.